The 8 T cell receptor beta chains given below trace back to one sample, sequenced in a study of shared clonotypes between healthy human individuals (dated by TCRdb to the early 2020s). The library came from the immunoSEQ multiplex PCR assay. TCRdb's version of the immuneACCESS table is confined to in-frame rearrangements and falls short of the full clone set. An unresolved V gene accounts for under half of the shortfall where checked; the remainder is of unknown origin. The sample table lists 2 million to 3 million clones, more than 85% of them with a count of one. The leading ten clones occupy approximately 0.36% of the sample. Sequences were obtained from naive CD4+ T cells from PBMCs. The cell subset or site tag for this specimen amounts to: CD45RA+ positively selected. The source is a man aged 18 to 35 in good health. Some clones in this sample may be carry-over from other donors' samples.

This clone appeared a single time. V and J are TRBV5-1 and TRBJ1-5, with 7 nucleotides matching TRBD1. Trimming at V came to 4 bases and at J to 4 bases, leaving 8 bases not matched to a gene. This CDR3 is built from 15 residues. Germline V lookup: CDR1 SGHRS, CDR2 YFSETQ. The CDR3 nucleotides read TGCGCCAGCAGCCCCTACGGGACAGCTAATCAGCCCCAGCATTTT. Translating it yields CASSPYGTANQPQHF.

The chain has TRBV9 and TRBJ2-1; 16 bases line up with TRBD2. The ends lost 8 bases at V and 8 bases at J; junction bases unmatched: 10. The CDR3 is 16 amino acids. Per germline, CDR1 SGDLS and CDR2 YYNGEE. The CDR3 nucleotides are TGTGCCAGTGCGCCGGGACTAGCGGGAGGGCAGGATGAGCAGTTCTTC. This codes for CASAPGLAGGQDEQFF.

The chain employs TRBV18 and TRBJ1-2; TRBD1 agrees at 8 bases. CDR1 is KGHSH, CDR2 LQKENI, per germline. V trimming: 3 bases; J trimming: 7 bases; junction bases outside the gene matches: 16. This CDR3 contains 17 residues. The CDR3 bases are TGTGCCAGCTCACCGAATAGAAGGACAGGGCCGCCCTCTGGCTACACCTTC. Protein product: CASSPNRRTGPPSGYTF.

The gene calls are TRBV28 and TRBJ2-1, with D unresolved. The V gene lost 6 bases and the J gene lost 8 bases, with 14 bases spanning the gap. Germline V CDR1 and CDR2: MDHEN, SYDVKM. CDR3 size: 13 residues. The DNA for the CDR3 is TGTGCCAGCAGGGCTGCTCGATTCGATGAGCAGTTCTTC. Encoded protein: CASRAARFDEQFF.

This sequence joins TRBV18 and TRBJ2-7, with a tentative D call TRBD2 (6 bases). With 2 bases removed from V and 6 bases from J, the gap between germline ends came to 17 bases. Germline CDR1 KGHSH, CDR2 LQKENI. The length of the CDR3 is 15 residues. CDR3 nucleotides: TGTGCCAGCTCACCAGACCCCGTGGGGGGAAGCGAGCAGTACTTC. Its translation: CASSPDPVGGSEQYF.

The chain carries TRBV6-1 and TRBJ2-7; TRBD1 matches at 7 bases. From germline, CDR1 is MNHNS and CDR2 SASEGT. This CDR3 comprises 15 residues. Trimming took 4 bases from V and 0 from J; bases not matched to a gene: 6. As DNA, the CDR3 is TGTGCCAGCAGTGTAGAACAGGGGAGCTCCTACGAGCAGTACTTC. Its translation: CASSVEQGSSYEQYF.

The chain joins TRBV9 to TRBJ2-1; D might be TRBD2 (6 bases). V lost 0 bases, J lost 7 bases, and 17 bases lay in between. The CDR3 has 16 residues. Germline V gene data show CDR1 as SGDLS and CDR2 as YYNGEE. This CDR3 is CASSVVLASLPNEQFF. The CDR3 DNA sequence: TGTGCCAGCAGCGTAGTTCTAGCGTCCCTCCCGAATGAGCAGTTCTTC.

V is TRBV7-8 and J is TRBJ2-5; no clear D gene. The CDR3 covers 14 residues. The germline V and J ends were trimmed by 7 bases and 2 bases, with 14 bases remaining between them. Looked up from germline, CDR1 is SGHVS and CDR2 is FQNEAQ. CDR3 sequence: CASIPSSGQETQYF. The DNA for the CDR3 is TGTGCCAGCATCCCGAGCTCGGGTCAAGAGACCCAGTACTTC.